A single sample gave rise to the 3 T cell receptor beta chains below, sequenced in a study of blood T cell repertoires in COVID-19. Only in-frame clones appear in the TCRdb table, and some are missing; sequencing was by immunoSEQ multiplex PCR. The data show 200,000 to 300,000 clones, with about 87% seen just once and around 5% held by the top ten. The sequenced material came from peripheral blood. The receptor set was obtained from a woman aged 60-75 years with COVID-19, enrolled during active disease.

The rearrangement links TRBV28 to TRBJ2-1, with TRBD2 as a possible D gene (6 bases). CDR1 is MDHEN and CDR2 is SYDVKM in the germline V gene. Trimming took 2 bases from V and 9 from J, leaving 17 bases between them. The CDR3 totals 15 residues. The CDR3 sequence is CASSLPGEAVREQFF. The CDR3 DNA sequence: TGTGCCAGCAGTTTACCCGGGGAGGCGGTTCGTGAGCAGTTCTTC.

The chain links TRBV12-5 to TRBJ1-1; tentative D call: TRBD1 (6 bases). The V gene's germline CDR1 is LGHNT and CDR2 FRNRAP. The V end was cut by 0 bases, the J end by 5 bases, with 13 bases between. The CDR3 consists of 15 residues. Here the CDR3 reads CASGLVLGAQTEAFF. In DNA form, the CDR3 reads TGTGCTAGTGGTTTGGTACTGGGGGCGCAGACTGAAGCTTTCTTT.

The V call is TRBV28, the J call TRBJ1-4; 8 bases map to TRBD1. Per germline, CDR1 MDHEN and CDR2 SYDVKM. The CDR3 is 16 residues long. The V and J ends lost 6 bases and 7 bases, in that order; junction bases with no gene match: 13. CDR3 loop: CASSETTGGRGEKLFF. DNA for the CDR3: TGTGCCAGCAGCGAAACCACAGGGGGGAGGGGTGAAAAACTGTTTTTT.